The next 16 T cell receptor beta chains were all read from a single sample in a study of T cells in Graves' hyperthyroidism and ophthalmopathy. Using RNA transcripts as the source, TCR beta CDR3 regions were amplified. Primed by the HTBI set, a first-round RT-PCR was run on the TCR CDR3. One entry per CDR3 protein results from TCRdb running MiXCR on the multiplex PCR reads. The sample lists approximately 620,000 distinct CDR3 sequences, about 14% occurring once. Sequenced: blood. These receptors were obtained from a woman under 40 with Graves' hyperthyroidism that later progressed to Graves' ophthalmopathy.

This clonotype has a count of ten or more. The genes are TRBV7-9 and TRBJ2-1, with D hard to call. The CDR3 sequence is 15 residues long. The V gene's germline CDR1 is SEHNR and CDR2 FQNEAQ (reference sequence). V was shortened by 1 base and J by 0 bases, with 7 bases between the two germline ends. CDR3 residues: CASSLVSRSYNEQFF. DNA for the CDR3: TGTGCCAGCAGCTTAGTTTCGCGCTCCTACAATGAGCAGTTCTTC.

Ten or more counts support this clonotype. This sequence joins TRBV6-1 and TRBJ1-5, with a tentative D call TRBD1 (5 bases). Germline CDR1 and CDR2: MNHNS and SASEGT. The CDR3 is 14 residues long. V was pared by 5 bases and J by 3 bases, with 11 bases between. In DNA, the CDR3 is TGTGCCAGCAGTTCGACAGCTACCAATCAGCCCCAGCATTTT. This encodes CASSSTATNQPQHF.

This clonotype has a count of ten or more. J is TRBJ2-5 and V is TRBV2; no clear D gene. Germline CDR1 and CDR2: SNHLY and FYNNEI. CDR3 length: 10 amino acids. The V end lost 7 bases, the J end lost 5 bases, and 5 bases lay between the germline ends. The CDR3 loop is CASNSETQYF. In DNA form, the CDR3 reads TGTGCCAGCAATTCTGAGACCCAGTACTTC.

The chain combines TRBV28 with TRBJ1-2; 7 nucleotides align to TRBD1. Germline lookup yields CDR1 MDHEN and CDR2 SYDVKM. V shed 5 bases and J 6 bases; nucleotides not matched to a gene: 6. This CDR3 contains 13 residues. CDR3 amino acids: CASSETGSDGYTF. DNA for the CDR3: TGTGCCAGCAGTGAGACAGGGTCGGATGGCTACACCTTC.

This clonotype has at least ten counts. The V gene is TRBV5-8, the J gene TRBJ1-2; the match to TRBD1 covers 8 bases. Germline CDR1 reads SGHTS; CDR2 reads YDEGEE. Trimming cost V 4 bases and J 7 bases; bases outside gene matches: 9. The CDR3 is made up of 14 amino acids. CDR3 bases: TGTGCCAGCAGCGCCATTTCAGGGGGCGCTGGCTACACCTTC. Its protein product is CASSAISGGAGYTF.

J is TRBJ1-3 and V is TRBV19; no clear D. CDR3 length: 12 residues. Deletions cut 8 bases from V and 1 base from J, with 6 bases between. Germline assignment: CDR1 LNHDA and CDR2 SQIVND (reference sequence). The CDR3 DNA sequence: TGTGCCAGTGGGGATTCTGGAAACACCATATATTTT. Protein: CASGDSGNTIYF.

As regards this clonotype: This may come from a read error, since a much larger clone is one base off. This CDR3 reads CARSAGAGELFF. The DNA of the CDR3 is TGTGCCCGGAGTGCTGGGGCCGGGGAGCTGTTTTTT. The J gene is TRBJ2-2, the V gene TRBV30; no clear D. This CDR3 is built from 12 residues. Germline V gives CDR1 GTSNPN, CDR2 SVGIG (reference sequence). Supplemented by reference TRBV30 and TRBJ2-2, the full variable domain reads SQTIHQWPATLVQPVGSPLSLECTVEGTSNPNLYWYRQAAGRGLQLLFYSVGIGQISSEVPQNLSASRPQDRQFILSSKKLLLSDSGFYLCARSAGAGELFFGEGSRLTVL.

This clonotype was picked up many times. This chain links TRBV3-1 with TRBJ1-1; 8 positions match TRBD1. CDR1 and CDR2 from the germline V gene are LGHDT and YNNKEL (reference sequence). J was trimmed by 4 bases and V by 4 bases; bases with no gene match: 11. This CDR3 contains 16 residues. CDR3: CASSLVGTGGSTEAFF. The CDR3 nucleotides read TGTGCCAGCAGCCTAGTTGGGACAGGAGGAAGCACTGAAGCTTTCTTT.

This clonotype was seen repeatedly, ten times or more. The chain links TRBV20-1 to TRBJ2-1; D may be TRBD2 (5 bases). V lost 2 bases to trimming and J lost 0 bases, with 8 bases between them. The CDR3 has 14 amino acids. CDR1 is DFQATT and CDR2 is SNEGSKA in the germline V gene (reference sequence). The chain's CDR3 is CSARHRDSYNEQFF. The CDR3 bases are TGCAGTGCTAGACATCGGGACTCCTACAATGAGCAGTTCTTC.

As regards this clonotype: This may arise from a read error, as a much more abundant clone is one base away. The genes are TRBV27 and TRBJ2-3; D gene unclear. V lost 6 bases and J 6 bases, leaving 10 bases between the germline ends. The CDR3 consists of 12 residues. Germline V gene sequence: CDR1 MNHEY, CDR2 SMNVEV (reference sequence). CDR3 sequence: CASSPAYDTQYF. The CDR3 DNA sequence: TGTGCCAGCAGCCCCGCTTACGATACGCAGTATTTT.

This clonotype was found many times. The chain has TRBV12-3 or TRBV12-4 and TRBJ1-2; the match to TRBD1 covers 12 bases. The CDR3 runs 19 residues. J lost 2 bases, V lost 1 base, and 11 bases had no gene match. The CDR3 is CASSLERGTGGSLNYGYTF. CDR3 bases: TGTGCCAGCAGTTTAGAGCGCGGGACAGGGGGCTCCTTGAACTATGGCTACACCTTC.

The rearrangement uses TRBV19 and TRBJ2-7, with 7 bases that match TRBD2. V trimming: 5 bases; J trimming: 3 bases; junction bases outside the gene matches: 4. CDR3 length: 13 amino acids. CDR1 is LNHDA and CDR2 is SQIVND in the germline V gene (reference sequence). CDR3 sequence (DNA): TGTGCCAGTAGTGTTCGCGGGAGCTACGAGCAGTACTTC. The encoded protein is CASSVRGSYEQYF.

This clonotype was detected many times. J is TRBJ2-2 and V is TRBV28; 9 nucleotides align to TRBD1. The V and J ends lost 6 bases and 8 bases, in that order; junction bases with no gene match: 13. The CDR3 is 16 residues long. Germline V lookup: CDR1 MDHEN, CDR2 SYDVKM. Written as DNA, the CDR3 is TGTGCCAGCAGGATAGAAGGGACAGGGAGTACAGGGGAGCTGTTTTTT. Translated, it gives CASRIEGTGSTGELFF.

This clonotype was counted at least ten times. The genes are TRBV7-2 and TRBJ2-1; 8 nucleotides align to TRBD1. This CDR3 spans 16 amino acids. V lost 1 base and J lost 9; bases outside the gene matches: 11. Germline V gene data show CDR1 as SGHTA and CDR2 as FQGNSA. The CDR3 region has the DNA TGTGCCAGCAGCTTAGTTAGCAGGGGGCTTGCGGGTGAGCAGTTCTTC. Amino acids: CASSLVSRGLAGEQFF.

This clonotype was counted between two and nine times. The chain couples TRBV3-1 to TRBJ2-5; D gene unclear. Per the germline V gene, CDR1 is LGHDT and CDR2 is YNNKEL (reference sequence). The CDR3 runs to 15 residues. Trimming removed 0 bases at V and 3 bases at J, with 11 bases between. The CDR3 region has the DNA TGTGCCAGCAGCCAAGAATTGGTCAGAAAAGAGACCCAGTACTTC. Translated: CASSQELVRKETQYF.

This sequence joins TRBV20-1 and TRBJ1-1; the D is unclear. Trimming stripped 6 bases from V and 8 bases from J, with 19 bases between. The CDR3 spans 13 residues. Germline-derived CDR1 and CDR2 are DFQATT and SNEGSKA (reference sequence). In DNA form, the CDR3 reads TGCAGTGCCCCCCCCCCCCCCCGGCCGGAAGCTTTCTTT. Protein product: CSAPPPPRPEAFF.